This entry is about one TCR beta chain. The length of the CDR3 is 14 residues. Germline lookup yields CDR1 WNHNN and CDR2 SYGVQD (reference sequence). J was trimmed by 5 bases and V by 4 bases; bases with no gene match: 5. This entry belongs to a study of blood T cell repertoires in COVID-19. Study-level background: The analysed material was cDNA or gDNA that came from T cells, B-cell-depleted T cells, or PBMCs.

Methods used by the authors: Amplified reference gene primers provided the basis for estimating nucleated cell counts. Produced via immunoSEQ multiplex PCR; TCRdb's table is partial and in-frame only. Clone size and the V and J calls come from that table; the DNA yielded D and trimming. The profile shows 130,000 to 150,000 clones, roughly 83% of them singletons. The Seattle patients joined while their infection was active and were tracked longitudinally afterward. The clonotype comes from a woman in her 70s with COVID-19, enrolled during active disease. Sample: peripheral blood. V usage is TRBV10-1 and J usage is TRBJ2-1; 7 bases line up with TRBD2. The CDR3 DNA reads as TGCGCCAGCAGTGCGGCTAGCGGCGACAATGAGCAGTTCTTC. Encoded protein: CASSAASGDNEQFF.